This T cell receptor beta chain was sequenced for a study of post-analysis software for immune sequencing data. Study results and caveats: Included in a set of five TRBV segments more frequent in patients than controls were TRBV5-6, TRBV5-1 and TRBV20-1.

Only a few counts were recorded for this clonotype. What it recognizes is unknown. Prepared libraries of TCR beta cDNA carried unique molecular identifiers. Each CDR3 protein is one row after TCRdb ran MiXCR on the PCR reads. The repertoire includes 700,000 to 900,000 distinct CDR3 sequences, 46% of them detected once, and roughly 4.4% sits in the top ten. Germline CDR1 and CDR2: SGHDN and FVKESK. This CDR3 spans 17 amino acids. The V segment lost 1 base and the J segment 2 bases; nucleotides outside the gene matches: 6. The material sequenced was blood. V is TRBV14 and J is TRBJ2-7; TRBD1 matches 12 bases. The source is a girl aged 10-17 years with multiple sclerosis. CDR3 nucleotides: TGTGCCAGCAGCCAAGGTTGGGACAGGGGGCCCCCCTACGAGCAGTACTTC. It specifies CASSQGWDRGPPYEQYF.